The 25 T cell receptor beta chains in this list originate from one sample, sequenced in a study of CXCR3-negative and CXCR3-positive naive CD8 T cells. Study results and caveats: Naive cells that were CXCR3-positive had more hydrophobic TRB CDR3s (compared with CXCR3-negative naive cells).

Their specific antigens are unknown. It was by 5' RACE with UMI labels that the TRB cDNA libraries were prepared. With the 5' RACE reads reprocessed, TCRdb shows one record per CDR3 protein and no DNA. The sample totals about 50,000 distinct CDR3 sequences. Sequencing was performed on naive CXCR3+ CD8+ T cells from blood. Subset indicated: CD45RO-CCR7+CD27+CD95- naive CD8+ T cells expressing CXCR3 (TNR3+). These receptors originate from a human donor in good health. Some clones in this sample may be carry-over from other donors' samples.

The chain recombines TRBV25-1 with TRBJ2-7; TCRdb's D call of TRBD1 is untestable without DNA. The CDR3 sequence is 13 residues long. Germline CDR1 is MGHDK and CDR2 is SYGVNS. The CDR3 here is CASSGGDRYEQYF.

The CDR3 spells CASALGSGNTIYF. The chain combines TRBV19 with TRBJ1-3. This CDR3 region has 13 residues. The germline V gene has CDR1 LNHDA and CDR2 SQIVND (reference sequence).

This chain uses TRBV7-2 with TRBJ1-5; TCRdb outputs TRBD1, but without DNA this stays unchecked. CDR3 size: 14 residues. Germline V lookup: CDR1 SGHTA, CDR2 FQGNSA. The CDR3: CASSLTGSEQPQHF.

The rearrangement uses TRBV25-1 and TRBJ1-5. Germline V lookup: CDR1 MGHDK, CDR2 SYGVNS. The CDR3 contains 15 residues. The chain's CDR3 is CASSASGGLGQPQHF.

The chain carries TRBV6-5 and TRBJ1-1; TCRdb outputs TRBD1, but without DNA this stays unchecked. Germline V gene sequence: CDR1 MNHEY, CDR2 SVGAGI. CDR3 length equals 16 residues. The CDR3 loop reads CASTIGPRISGTEAFF.

The rearrangement uses TRBV29-1 and TRBJ2-7; the TCRdb call, TRBD1, lacks DNA for checking. The CDR3 contains 15 residues. Germline values: CDR1 SQVTM, CDR2 ANQGSEA. This CDR3 reads CSVAPGGGGTHEQYF.

The gene calls are TRBV6-6 and TRBJ1-5; the D call from TCRdb, TRBD1, cannot be confirmed without DNA. CDR1 and CDR2 (germline): MNHNY, SVGAGI (reference sequence). The length of the CDR3 is 14 residues. This chain's CDR3 is CASSLQGAQEPQHF.

The chain links TRBV20-1 to TRBJ2-5; without DNA, the TCRdb call of TRBD1 cannot be checked. The CDR3 contains 18 residues. Per the germline V gene, CDR1 is DFQATT and CDR2 is SNEGSKA (reference sequence). The CDR3 region is CSARDLAPLTPHQETQYF.

This chain uses TRBV4-2 with TRBJ2-2; TCRdb proposes TRBD2, but this gene call is untestable without DNA. The CDR3 sequence is 17 residues long. The germline gives CDR1 LGHNA, CDR2 YNFKEQ. The CDR3 sequence is CASSSSYSGGNTGELFF.

The chain carries TRBV7-9 and TRBJ2-5; checking the TCRdb D call of TRBD1 is not possible without DNA. CDR3 length: 12 amino acids. Germline CDR1 is SEHNR and CDR2 is FQNEAQ (reference sequence). The CDR3 spells CASSPPGETQYF.

The rearrangement links TRBV25-1 to TRBJ1-5; TCRdb's D call, TRBD1, is unchecked because there is no DNA. Germline lookup yields CDR1 MGHDK and CDR2 SYGVNS. The CDR3 length is 15 residues. CDR3 in amino acids: CASSDSQGWDQPQHF.

The V gene is TRBV28, the J gene TRBJ2-6. The CDR3 runs 14 residues. The germline CDR1 and CDR2 sequences are MDHEN and SYDVKM. CDR3 region: CASRSKSGANVLTF. Based on the CDR3 plus reference TRBV28 and TRBJ2-6, the full variable domain is DVKVTQSSRYLVKRTGEKVFLECVQDMDHENMFWYRQDPGLGLRLIYFSYDVKMKEKGDIPEGYSVSREKKERFSLILESASTNQTSMYLCASRSKSGANVLTFGAGSRLTVL.

This rearrangement joins TRBV20-1 to TRBJ2-1. Germline CDR1 and CDR2: DFQATT and SNEGSKA (reference sequence). CDR3 length: 13 amino acids. CDR3 in amino acids: CSATTSSYNEQFF.

The chain's CDR3 is CSVVPRGQANTEAFF. The chain uses TRBV29-1 and TRBJ1-1; no DNA is available, so the TRBD1 call from TCRdb remains unchecked. The CDR3 is made up of 15 amino acids. Germline V gives CDR1 SQVTM, CDR2 ANQGSEA.

V gene TRBV12-5 combines with J gene TRBJ1-1. The germline V gene encodes CDR1 LGHNT and CDR2 FRNRAP. This CDR3 is 11 amino acids long. CDR3 amino acids: CAHRDGTEAFF.

This chain links TRBV7-9 with TRBJ1-2; TCRdb indicates TRBD1, and absent DNA this call remains unverified. The CDR3 is 14 residues long. The germline CDR1 and CDR2 sequences are SEHNR and FQNEAQ (reference sequence). This CDR3 is CASSLRDPGYGYTF.

The rearrangement joins TRBV20-1 to TRBJ2-1; TCRdb returns TRBD2, unconfirmable since there is no DNA. Looked up from germline, CDR1 is DFQATT and CDR2 is SNEGSKA (reference sequence). The CDR3 is made up of 15 amino acids. This chain's CDR3 is CSARVGTSDINEQFF.

V is TRBV7-9 and J is TRBJ1-4; no DNA is available, so the TRBD1 call from TCRdb remains unchecked. The CDR3 has 16 amino acids. Germline CDR1 reads SEHNR; CDR2 reads FQNEAQ (reference sequence). CDR3: CASSSNTGPTNEKLFF.

The V call is TRBV28, the J call TRBJ2-3; TCRdb's D gene call, TRBD2, goes unchecked for lack of DNA. Germline CDR1 MDHEN, CDR2 SYDVKM. There are 15 residues in the CDR3. CDR3 loop: CASSLRTSGIDTQYF.

The J gene is TRBJ2-7, the V gene TRBV6-2 or TRBV6-3; TCRdb outputs TRBD1, but without DNA this stays unchecked. The CDR3 runs 19 residues. The germline gives CDR1 MNHEY, CDR2 SVGEGT. This CDR3 reads CASRDVVGQQYDAVYEQYF.

The V and J genes are TRBV7-9 and TRBJ1-4; TCRdb returns TRBD1, unconfirmable since there is no DNA. The CDR3 consists of 14 residues. Per germline, CDR1 SEHNR and CDR2 FQNEAQ (reference sequence). This CDR3 is CASSAGRVDEKLFF.

The rearrangement links TRBV4-1 to TRBJ2-7; TCRdb's D gene call, TRBD2, goes unchecked for lack of DNA. Germline assignment: CDR1 MGHRA and CDR2 YSYEKL. This CDR3 has 15 amino acids. CDR3 region: CASSQTPRVSDEQYF.

The J gene is TRBJ2-1, the V gene TRBV5-1; without DNA, the TCRdb call of TRBD1 cannot be checked. The germline V gene encodes CDR1 SGHRS and CDR2 YFSETQ. This CDR3 contains 16 residues. This CDR3 is CASSPDSAWGYNEQFF.

CDR3 sequence: CASSQDGGRNGQFNEQFF. The rearrangement joins TRBV3-1 to TRBJ2-1; TCRdb lists TRBD2, though no DNA is available to test this call. Germline V gene sequence: CDR1 LGHDT, CDR2 YNNKEL (reference sequence). CDR3 length: 18 residues.

The chain links TRBV5-1 to TRBJ2-2. Per germline, CDR1 SGHRS and CDR2 YFSETQ. The CDR3 is 16 residues long. This CDR3 reads CASSLAQGPNTGELFF.